Sequencing of this TCR beta chain was carried out in a study of monozygotic twins with inflammatory bowel disease. Making each TCR library took around 3,600 ng of total RNA. TCRdb re-called the 5' RACE reads and catalogs CDR3 proteins one per entry, DNA excluded. Listed are approximately 380,000 distinct CDR3 sequences; approximately 2.4% falls within the top ten. The CDR3 runs 13 residues. The germline V gene has CDR1 SGHTA and CDR2 FQGNSA. Study-wide results and caveats: Those with IBD had lower TCRbeta diversity (inverse Simpson) than their healthy co-twins did.

Comment on this clonotype: Its antigen is unknown.

The origin of this receptor is a human donor with ulcerative colitis or Crohn's disease, or a healthy co-twin of an affected twin (not recorded which). The chain has TRBV7-2 and TRBJ2-1; the TCRdb call, TRBD1, lacks DNA for checking. Sequencing was done on a sample of blood. The CDR3 sequence: CASSYDRANEQFF.